This TCR beta chain was identified in a study of regulatory T cells in long-lasting Graves disease (dated by TCRdb to about 2021). Regarding the research as a whole: Persistent Graves' disease was defined as persistently positive TSH receptor autoantibodies together with antithyroid drug treatment for over 5 years. Peripheral blood TCR sequencing and RNA sequencing compared persistent Graves' disease patients with newly diagnosed Graves' disease patients. The study was conducted in China and was registered as a clinical trial. A total of around 35 samples underwent TCR sequencing, from about 13 patients with persistent Graves' disease and some 20 patients with newly diagnosed Graves' disease. Persistent Graves' disease patients in the clinical cohort had taken antithyroid drugs for roughly ten years on average. General study outcomes and caveats: Persistent disease showed preferential use of TRBV28, TRBJ1-2 and TRBJ2-5, whereas newly diagnosed disease favored TRBV20-1 and TRBJ2-1. Sequencing and analysis were limited to the TCR beta chain. Peripheral blood alone was examined, since thyroid tissue, which constituted the primary lesion, could not be accessed. More public clonotypes were shared among persistent patients (under 3,000) than among newly diagnosed patients (approximately 930). The small sample size was acknowledged by the authors as a limitation that may reduce accuracy. Compared with newly diagnosed patients, patients with persistent Graves' disease had lower TCR Shannon entropy and fewer highly expanded clones, which suggests clonal expansion.

What this sample's time point label stands for: persistent/refractory GD, antithyroid drugs over 5 years with positive TRAb. For both TCR sequencing and RNA sequencing, RNA was extracted from PBMCs in TRIzol. Graves' disease was diagnosed according to American Thyroid Association guidelines. Patients for the study were recruited at an endocrinology department in Xi'an, China. Each patient gave approximately 8.8 milliliters of peripheral blood, collected in an EDTA anticoagulant tube. Ficoll Paque Plus density gradient separation was used to isolate PBMCs, and no additional T cell sorting was done. RNA quality was checked with an Agilent 2100 Bioanalyzer and agarose gel, and concentration with a NanoDrop 2000. This clonotype was detected ten times or more. The antigen it binds to is not known. Base qualities are not at hand, and no much larger clone is one base apart. Receptor libraries were prepared by multiplex PCR. The instrument given in TCRdb is Illumina HiSeq 4000. To build TCR beta libraries, CDR3 regions were amplified by Arm-PCR using iRepertoire HTBI primers. PCR products were gel purified before sequencing. The authors' analysis ran thus. A total of fewer than 80 TRBV and 14 TRBJ segments were identified across samples and were used for gene usage analysis of CDR3 amino acid clonotypes. COPE and FqMerger were used to merge filtered high-quality paired reads into contigs. Contigs were aligned with BLAST to IMGT TRBV, TRBD and TRBJ reference genes, and CDR3 was defined per IMGT. Clonotypes above 0.1% frequency were classified as highly expanded clones. Shannon entropy was used to measure repertoire diversity, and the Gini coefficient was used to measure V-J evenness. Clonotypes shared by more than one individual were considered public. The public reads were quality trimmed at Q25 with fastp and then assembled into clones with MiXCR by TCRdb, keeping productive beta chains. Each CDR3 protein appears once, grouped with its most common genes and DNA. TCRdb, not the original authors, processed these V and J calls. Recorded for this sample are roughly 700,000 distinct CDR3 sequences; about 30% of them occurred a single time. The ten largest clones add up to around 42% of the sample.

V loses 5 bases, J loses 4 bases, and the germline ends lie 8 bases apart. The CDR3 goes from the cysteine to the phenylalanine over 12 residues. Only the CDR3 part of the read is kept: 36 bases, read in frame from the first base. This specimen was peripheral blood mononuclear cells (PBMCs), taken when the disease was refractory, from a patient treated with antithyroid drugs. The V and J segments used are TRBV12-3 or TRBV12-4 and TRBJ1-1; the D gene is unclear. The sequence was collected from a female donor with Graves disease. The nucleotide sequence is TGTGCCAGCAGTCCATTGACCACTGAAGCTTTCTTT. Its translation reads: CASSPLTTEAFF.